The present T cell receptor beta chain was sequenced within a study of blood T cells in healthy people across ages (dated by TCRdb to the mid-2010s). In terms of the full investigation: In model experiments, template switching captured roughly one uniquely barcoded TCR beta cDNA molecule for every two T cells. To track age-related changes in TCR beta repertoire diversity, the study relied on deep sequencing normalized with unique cDNA molecular identifiers. The donors were split into four age groups: young (average approximately 16 years), middle-aged (about 40), aged (roughly 60) and long-lived (approximately 80). To avoid experimental bias, donors of different ages were distributed randomly across sequencing lanes. Two additional independent replicas of 1 million unique cDNA reads from the same blood draw were analyzed for two donors (one aged 18 to 29 and one aged 80 or older). The investigation overall reported the following: Because donor CMV infection status was unknown, age-related changes in expanded clonotypes were potentially confounded. Estimates of total diversity based on one million sequenced T cells were regarded as lower bounds and as underestimates. Bulk unsorted PBMC profiling prevented conclusive comparison of naive and antigen-experienced compartments. As age increased, observed TCR beta diversity per million T cells dropped in a roughly linear way, and a significant reduction was already evident by age roughly 36. Compared with the aged group, the long-lived group had more naive CD4+ T cells, fewer expanded clones and increased TCR diversity, suggesting age selection. Observed TCR beta diversity correlated strongly with the percentage of naive T cells measured by flow cytometry.

Systemically healthy Caucasian individuals from Russia, 35 to 40 in total and aged about 6 to 100 years, were included as donors. Approximately 11 milliliters of peripheral blood were drawn from each donor into EDTA-treated Vacutainer tubes. PBMCs were isolated by Ficoll-Paque density-gradient centrifugation, with at least 7 million obtained per sample. Trizol reagent was used to extract total RNA from the PBMCs, yielding at least 5 micrograms per sample. For every donor, flow cytometry on a PBMC aliquot measured the percentage of naive CD45RAhigh/CD27high T cells. Taken from the germline V gene (reference sequence), the CDR1 and CDR2 loops are SEHNR and FQNEAQ. There are 13 amino acids in the CDR3, from cysteine to phenylalanine inclusive. Only CDR3 DNA is held: 39 bases, read in frame from base 1. V is pared back by 1 base and J by 10 bases, with 11 bases lying between the germline termini. Library preparation employed 5' RACE. Instrument used: Illumina HiSeq 2500. A second PCR of roughly 6 to 12 cycles was performed with a sample-barcoded 5' primer and a J-beta primer mix. Each TCR beta cDNA molecule received a unique molecular identifier from a template-switch 5' adaptor carrying 12 random nucleotides. Each sample yielded at least 3 million CDR3-containing paired-end reads. The Mint cDNA synthesis kit, primed by a TRBC-specific oligonucleotide, was used to synthesize first-strand cDNA from all RNA. All cDNA was treated with uracil-DNA glycosylase and then went through a first 18-cycle PCR with the universal primers M1SS and BC2_uni_R. As for how the authors treated the data: For normalization, 1 million high-quality reads were randomly selected from each sample, with every read carrying a distinct molecular identifier. Reads sharing molecular identifiers were discarded rather than binned into consensus sequences. MiTCR, set to a Q25 quality threshold and the strictest error-elimination algorithm, was used for CDR3 identification, clonotype clustering and error correction. Lower-bound total TCR beta diversity was estimated with a nonparametric unseen species model using Euler transformation. TCRdb trimmed public reads at Q25 via fastp, called clones via MiXCR and kept in-frame beta chains. Rows with one shared CDR3 protein collapse into an entry with the most common genes and DNA. TCRdb, not the authors, supplied the V and J calls. In all, the sample holds hundreds of thousands of distinct CDR3 sequences, and about 62% of those were seen once. The top ten clonotypes cover approximately 30% of the sample.

This clonotype was recorded many times. Its specific antigen is unknown. Base qualities are not provided; no much larger clone lies one nucleotide away. The source of this sequence is a man younger than 40 in good health. The sample was blood. The rearranged segments are TRBV7-9 and TRBJ2-1, with the D gene too uncertain to name. The CDR3: CASSLESPQEQFF. In nucleotides, the sequence is TGTGCCAGCAGCTTAGAATCCCCCCAAGAGCAGTTCTTC. This CDR3, with the reference TRBV7-9 and TRBJ2-1 proteins standing in past its ends, gives the full variable domain DTGVSQNPRHKITKRGQNVTFRCDPISEHNRLYWYRQTLGQGPEFLTYFQNEAQLEKSRLLSDRFSAERPKGSFSTLEIQRTEQGDSAMYLCASSLESPQEQFFGPGTRLTVL.